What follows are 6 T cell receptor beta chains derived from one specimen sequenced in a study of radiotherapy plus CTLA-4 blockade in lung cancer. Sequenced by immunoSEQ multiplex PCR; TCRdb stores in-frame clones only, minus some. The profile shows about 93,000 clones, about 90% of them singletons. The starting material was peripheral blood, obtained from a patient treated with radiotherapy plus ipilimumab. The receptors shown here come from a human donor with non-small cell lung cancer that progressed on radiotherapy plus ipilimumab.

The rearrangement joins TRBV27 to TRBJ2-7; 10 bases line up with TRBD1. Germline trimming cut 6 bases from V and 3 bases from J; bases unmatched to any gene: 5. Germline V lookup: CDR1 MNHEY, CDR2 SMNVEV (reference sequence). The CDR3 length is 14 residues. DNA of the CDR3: TGTGCCAGCAGACCGGGACAGGGGTTCTACGAGCAGTACTTC. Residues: CASRPGQGFYEQYF.

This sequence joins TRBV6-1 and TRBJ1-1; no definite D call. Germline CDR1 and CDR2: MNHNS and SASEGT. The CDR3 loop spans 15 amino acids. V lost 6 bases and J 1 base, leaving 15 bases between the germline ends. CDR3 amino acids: CASSHPLEPNTEAFF. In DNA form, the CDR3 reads TGTGCCAGCAGCCACCCACTGGAGCCGAACACTGAAGCTTTCTTT.

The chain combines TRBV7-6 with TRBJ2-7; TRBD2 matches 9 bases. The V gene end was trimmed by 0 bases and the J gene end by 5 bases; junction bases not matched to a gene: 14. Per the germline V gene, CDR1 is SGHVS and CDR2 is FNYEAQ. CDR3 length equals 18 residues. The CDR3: CASSLAGFAGTSLNEQYF. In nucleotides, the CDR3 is TGTGCCAGCAGCTTAGCAGGGTTCGCCGGGACTAGCCTAAACGAGCAGTACTTC.

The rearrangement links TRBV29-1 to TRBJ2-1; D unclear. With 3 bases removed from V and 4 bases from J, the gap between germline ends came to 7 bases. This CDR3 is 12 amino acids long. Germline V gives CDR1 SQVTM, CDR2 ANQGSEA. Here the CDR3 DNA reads TGCAGCGTTGAGGAAGCTTACAATGAGCAGTTCTTC. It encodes CSVEEAYNEQFF.

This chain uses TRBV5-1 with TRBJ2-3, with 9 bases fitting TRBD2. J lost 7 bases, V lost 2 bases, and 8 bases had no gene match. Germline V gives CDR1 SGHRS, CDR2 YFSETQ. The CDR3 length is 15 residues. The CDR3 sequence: CASSFVSGRPNTQYF. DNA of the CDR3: TGCGCCAGCAGCTTCGTGAGCGGGAGGCCCAATACGCAGTATTTT.

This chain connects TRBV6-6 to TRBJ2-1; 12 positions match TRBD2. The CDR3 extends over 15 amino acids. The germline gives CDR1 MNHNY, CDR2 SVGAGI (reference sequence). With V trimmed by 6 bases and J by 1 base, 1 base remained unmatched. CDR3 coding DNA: TGTGCCAGCAGAGGGACTAGCGGGTCCTACAATGAGCAGTTCTTC. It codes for CASRGTSGSYNEQFF.